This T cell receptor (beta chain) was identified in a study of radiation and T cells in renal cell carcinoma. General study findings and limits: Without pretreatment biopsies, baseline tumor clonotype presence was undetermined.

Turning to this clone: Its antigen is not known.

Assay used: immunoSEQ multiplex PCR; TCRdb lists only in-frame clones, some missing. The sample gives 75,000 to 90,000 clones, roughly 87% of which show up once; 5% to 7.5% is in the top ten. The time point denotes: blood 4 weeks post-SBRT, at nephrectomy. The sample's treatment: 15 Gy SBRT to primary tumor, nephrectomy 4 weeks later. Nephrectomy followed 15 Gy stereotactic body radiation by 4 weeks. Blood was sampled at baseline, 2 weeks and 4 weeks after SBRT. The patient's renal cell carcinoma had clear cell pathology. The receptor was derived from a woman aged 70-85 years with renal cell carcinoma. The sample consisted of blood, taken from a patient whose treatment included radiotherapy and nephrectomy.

The CDR3 DNA sequence: TGCAGTGCTAGAGAAGGGACTGAAGCTTTCTTT. Translating it yields CSAREGTEAFF. This chain joins TRBV20-1 and TRBJ1-1; D is uncertain. V was cut by 0 bases and J by 5 bases, with 4 bases left in between. The germline V gene has CDR1 DFQATT and CDR2 SNEGSKA (reference sequence). The length of the CDR3 is 11 residues.